Listed below are T cell receptor beta chains from one sample, sequenced in a study of tumor-infiltrating lymphocytes in oesophageal squamous cell carcinoma. MiXCR, applied by TCRdb to the PCR reads, yields one record per CDR3 protein. The top ten clones hold around 27% of a sample with about 10,000 distinct CDR3 sequences, roughly 60% of them seen once. Sequenced input: esophageal tumor tissue. The origin of the receptors is a female donor with esophageal squamous cell carcinoma. Each CDR3 is given without its conserved first and last residue.

TRBJ2-3	12	TRBV7-6	ASSLALSPDTQY
TRBJ2-5	13	TRBV7-2	ASSAAGQGWETQY
TRBJ2-3	13	TRBV7-3	ASSLTETSTDTQY
TRBJ2-5	11	TRBV7-8	ASSSRTAPREY
TRBJ2-1	12	TRBV7-3	ASSLRRGYNEQF
TRBJ1-5	13	TRBV7-6	ASSLGRGGNQPQH
NA	10	TRBV12-3/TRBV12-4	ASSLWLREQF
TRBJ2-1	14	TRBV7-4	ASSPRKRGAYNEQF
TRBJ2-3	13	TRBV4-2	ASSQGSGSTDTQY
TRBJ2-1	13	TRBV7-3	ASSLTDLDPNEQF
TRBJ2-7	12	TRBV10-3	AISKDRGSYEQY
TRBJ1-4	11	TRBV7-9	ATNAGTNEKLF
TRBJ2-2	11	TRBV7-4	ASSLDQTGELF
TRBJ2-7	15	TRBV2	ASSEAGLAGLTYEQY
NA	17	TRBV7-9	ASSLYGLAGPEGGNEQF
TRBJ2-4	13	TRBV7-6	ASSLCQTPKNIQY
TRBJ1-6	12	TRBV28	ASSRRHYNSPLH